The TCR beta chain described here comes from a study of OX40 agonist ivuxolimab in advanced cancers. In the study overall: It was permissible to have had prior anti-PD-1, anti-PD-L1 or anti-CTLA-4 therapy, and more than 30% had some.

The assay was immunoSEQ multiplex PCR, and TCRdb's table has in-frame clones only and misses some. The repertoire has tens of thousands of clones, 85% to 95% of them found once; the top ten carry 26%. The TCR comes from an adult with an advanced solid tumor such as melanoma, head and neck, liver or kidney cancer. Sample: CD4+ or CD8+ T cells sorted from blood, taken in a trial of the OX40 agonist ivuxolimab.

The CDR3 bases are TGTGCCAGCAGTTTAGGGGTTGAGCAGTACTTC. This sequence encodes CASSLGVEQYF. The chain employs TRBV28 and TRBJ2-7, with D unclear. V lost 2 bases, J lost 7 bases, and 6 bases lay in between. The V gene's germline CDR1 is MDHEN and CDR2 SYDVKM. CDR3 length: 11 amino acids.